At least ten counts were recorded for the clone carrying this TCR beta chain. The antigen remains undetermined. Genomic DNA was employed as the template in profiling TCR beta VDJ and CDR3. MiXCR, run by TCRdb on the reads, gives a single entry per CDR3 protein. The repertoire holds 200,000 to 250,000 distinct CDR3 sequences, with under 50% as singletons. CDR1 and CDR2 from the germline V gene are SGHTA and FQGNSA. The ends were cut back, 1 base at V and 2 bases at J, with 14 bases in the middle. The CDR3 spans 17 residues. The sample is drawn from a study of CD8+CD57+ T cells in acquired aplastic anemia. Whole-study context: Sorted CD4+ and CD8+ cells gave a mean 3.2 ug DNA, range 0.2 to 27.4 ug. The study, taken as a whole, reports: CD8+ Simpson's diversity did not differ significantly between patients and controls. Some 29 CD8+ CDR3 sequences were shared between patients and controls.

All patients picked for sequencing had shown, by flow cytometry, an expansion of CD8+CD57+ cells. Blood was sampled before the patients had received any therapy. Material: sorted CD4+, CD8+, or CD8+CD57+ T cells (not recorded which) from PBMCs. This chain links TRBV7-2 with TRBJ2-2, with a tentative D call TRBD2 (5 bases). The receptor was derived from a human donor with aplastic anemia. The CDR3 is CASSLDHRGVNTGELFF. Written as DNA, the CDR3 is TGTGCCAGCAGCTTAGATCATCGGGGAGTTAACACCGGGGAGCTGTTTTTT.